The 16 T cell receptor beta chains below come from one sample, sequenced in a study of blood T cell repertoires in COVID-19. Sequencing used immunoSEQ multiplex PCR; TCRdb keeps in-frame clones, though not all of them. The table has roughly 300,000 clones, around 82% seen once. Sequenced input: peripheral blood. The source of these receptors is a woman in her 50s with acute or convalescent COVID-19.

The chain joins TRBV30 to TRBJ2-3; D is possibly TRBD2 (6 bases). Germline CDR1 and CDR2: GTSNPN and SVGIG (reference sequence). The CDR3 covers 16 residues. V was cut by 1 base and J by 1 base, with 15 bases left in between. Written as DNA, the CDR3 is TGTGCCTGGAGTGGCGGGATAATCCCCGGCACAGATACGCAGTATTTT. Translating it yields CAWSGGIIPGTDTQYF.

The gene calls are TRBV19 and TRBJ1-2; D is unresolved. Germline CDR1 is LNHDA and CDR2 is SQIVND (reference sequence). The V end was cut by 0 bases, the J end by 6 bases, with 11 bases between. The CDR3 is 14 residues long. The CDR3 sequence is CASSIDPGYNGYTF. CDR3 sequence (DNA): TGTGCCAGTAGTATAGATCCGGGGTACAATGGCTACACCTTC.

For the CDR3, the DNA is TGTGCCAGCAGCTCCAGGGGGTACGAAAAACTGTTTTTT. Amino acids: CASSSRGYEKLFF. The chain uses TRBV7-9 and TRBJ1-4; TRBD1 aligns across 7 bases. This CDR3 has 13 residues. Germline V gene data show CDR1 as SEHNR and CDR2 as FQNEAQ (reference sequence). V dropped 4 bases and J dropped 8; count of bases not matched to a gene: 4.

This clone appeared a single time. This chain joins TRBV30 and TRBJ2-4; 12 bases map to TRBD2. Germline V gene sequence: CDR1 GTSNPN, CDR2 SVGIG (reference sequence). The J segment lost 9 bases and the V segment lost 0 bases, leaving 12 bases of the junction unmatched. The CDR3 consists of 17 residues. The CDR3 nucleotides read TGTGCCTGGAGTGTCCCCCGGACTAGCGGGGCCCGCGGCATTCAGTACTTC. Residues: CAWSVPRTSGARGIQYF.

The chain recombines TRBV28 with TRBJ1-2, with D hard to call. Looked up from germline, CDR1 is MDHEN and CDR2 is SYDVKM. The V gene lost 4 bases and the J gene lost 8 bases, with 11 bases spanning the gap. The CDR3 is 12 amino acids. CDR3 in amino acids: CASSSAVYGYTF. The CDR3, as DNA: TGTGCCAGCAGTTCTGCGGTATACGGCTACACCTTC.

The chain links TRBV6-6 to TRBJ1-2, with 7 nucleotides matching TRBD1. V was clipped by 7 bases and J by 3 bases; unmatched bases: 11. In germline, CDR1 is MNHNY, CDR2 SVGAGI (reference sequence). The CDR3 has 15 amino acids. This chain's CDR3 is CASTARQGGDYGYTF. The CDR3 nucleotides are TGTGCCAGCACCGCCCGACAGGGAGGAGACTATGGCTACACCTTC.

The chain carries TRBV7-8 and TRBJ2-7, with D tentatively TRBD1 (5 bases). The germline CDR1 and CDR2 sequences are SGHVS and FQNEAQ. V shed 5 bases and J shed 0 bases, with 14 bases lying between them. CDR3 length equals 15 residues. CDR3 residues: CASSVDRALSYEQYF. Here the CDR3 DNA reads TGTGCCAGCAGCGTAGACAGAGCCCTCTCCTACGAGCAGTACTTC.

This clone was counted only a few times. The rearrangement joins TRBV3-1 (or the pseudogene TRBV3-2) to TRBJ2-4; 7 nucleotides agree with TRBD1. The germline CDR1 and CDR2 sequences are LGHDT and YNNKEL (reference sequence). V trimming: 6 bases; J trimming: 8 bases; junction bases outside the gene matches: 10. This CDR3 is built from 14 residues. The CDR3 region is CASSDRQGMDIQYF. The CDR3 region has the DNA TGTGCCAGCAGTGACCGACAGGGAATGGACATTCAGTACTTC.

V usage is TRBV10-2 and J usage is TRBJ2-7; TRBD2 aligns across 9 bases. Trimming cost V 6 bases and J 4 bases; bases outside gene matches: 4. This CDR3 has 13 residues. Looked up from germline, CDR1 is WSHSY and CDR2 is SAAADI. Written as DNA, the CDR3 is TGCGCCAGCAGCGCTAGCGGGGAATACGAGCAGTACTTC. Protein: CASSASGEYEQYF.

The chain combines TRBV7-2 with TRBJ2-5; 7 bases line up with TRBD2. The germline V gene has CDR1 SGHTA and CDR2 FQGNSA. The ends lost 5 bases at V and 5 bases at J; junction bases unmatched: 8. The CDR3 contains 14 residues. CDR3 sequence (DNA): TGTGCCAGCAGCCCCGGACTAGTGGGGGAGACCCAGTACTTC. Protein: CASSPGLVGETQYF.

CDR3 in DNA: TGTGCCAGCAGTGAACAGCCCTCTAGCGGGAGCTTCTCCTACGAGCAGTACTTC. Translating gives CASSEQPSSGSFSYEQYF. The chain links TRBV6-1 to TRBJ2-7, with 10 bases fitting TRBD2. Trimming took 2 bases from V and 0 from J; bases not matched to a gene: 10. The CDR3 has 18 amino acids. The germline V gene encodes CDR1 MNHNS and CDR2 SASEGT.

The gene calls are TRBV9 and TRBJ2-1; 8 bases are shared with TRBD2. CDR1 is SGDLS and CDR2 is YYNGEE in the germline V gene. Losses at the gene ends were 1 base for V and 9 bases for J; bases not matched to a gene: 6. There are 14 residues in the CDR3. This CDR3 reads CASSVTSGGGEQFF. The CDR3 DNA reads TGTGCCAGCAGCGTAACTAGCGGCGGGGGTGAGCAGTTCTTC.

This chain joins TRBV2 and TRBJ2-1, with D maybe TRBD1 (6 bases). Germline-derived CDR1 and CDR2 are SNHLY and FYNNEI. This CDR3 contains 12 residues. Deletions cut 8 bases from V and 4 bases from J, with 9 bases between. The CDR3 coding sequence is TGTGCCAGCCGGGACACTTACAATGAGCAGTTCTTC. As protein: CASRDTYNEQFF.

This chain connects TRBV18 to TRBJ1-1, with D tentatively TRBD1 (6 bases). Per the germline V gene, CDR1 is KGHSH and CDR2 is LQKENI. The V end was cut by 3 bases, the J end by 4 bases, with 15 bases between. The CDR3 runs 15 residues. The CDR3 nucleotides are TGTGCCAGCTCACCGGTGGGGACACTCCGCACTGAAGCTTTCTTT. Its translation is CASSPVGTLRTEAFF.

The V call is TRBV2, the J call TRBJ1-6, with 8 bases aligning to TRBD1. Germline V gene lookup returns CDR1 SNHLY and CDR2 FYNNEI. The junction had 9 bases not matched to a gene; V was cut back by 7 bases and J by 7 bases. This CDR3 is 15 amino acids long. The CDR3 bases are TGTGCCAGCAATATCGGACAGGGAAGGAATTCACCCCTCCACTTT. Amino acids: CASNIGQGRNSPLHF.

In its sample, this clone was seen once. This chain links TRBV6-5 with TRBJ2-7; possible D gene TRBD2, 6 bases. V was trimmed by 6 bases and J by 2 bases, leaving 11 bases between them. Germline CDR1 reads MNHEY; CDR2 reads SVGAGI. This CDR3 spans 13 amino acids. The CDR3 nucleotides read TGTGCCAGCAGACCGGGAGATACCTACGAGCAGTACTTC. It specifies CASRPGDTYEQYF.